These 21 T cell receptor beta chains share one sample of origin, sequenced in a study of beta chain features in type 1 diabetes. General study points: Shortening of TCRB CDR3s, moderate but significant, appeared in all four CD4+ subsets of Type 1 diabetes patients.

The whole isolated RNA underwent reverse transcription, so sequencing captured expressed TCRB transcripts. Sequencing was performed with immunoSEQ multiplex PCR; in TCRdb, only in-frame clones are kept and a portion is missing. The top ten hold 0.015% to 0.02% of the sample, which has roughly 300,000 clones, more than 13% seen once. These TCRs are of unknown antigen specificity. Sequencing was done on a sample of naive CD4+ T cells from blood. The receptors come from a young man with type 1 diabetes.

This clone has more than one count but fewer than ten. The chain has TRBV19 and TRBJ2-5, with a possible D match to TRBD2 (6 bases). The V gene's germline CDR1 is LNHDA and CDR2 SQIVND (reference sequence). The V and J ends lost 3 bases and 4 bases respectively, with 15 bases between them. The CDR3 extends over 15 amino acids. CDR3 residues: CASSILDGSRETQYF. The CDR3 region has the DNA TGTGCCAGTAGTATTCTCGACGGGAGTCGAGAGACCCAGTACTTC.

The J gene is TRBJ1-4, the V gene TRBV15; 7 bases map to TRBD1. Germline V gene data show CDR1 as LNHNV and CDR2 as YYDKDF (reference sequence). The CDR3 extends over 14 amino acids. V lost 3 bases to trimming and J lost 8 bases; unmatched junction nucleotides: 6. The CDR3 bases are TGTGCCACCAGCAGGGATTGGGACAGAGAAAAACTGTTTTTT. Translated, it gives CATSRDWDREKLFF.

This clone turned up a few times. The gene calls are TRBV15 and TRBJ1-2, with 9 bases aligning to TRBD1. CDR1 and CDR2 from the germline V gene are LNHNV and YYDKDF (reference sequence). V was clipped by 1 base and J by 6 bases; unmatched bases: 0. The CDR3 consists of 13 residues. The CDR3 region is CATSRGTGDGYTF. CDR3 coding DNA: TGTGCCACCAGCAGAGGGACAGGGGATGGCTACACCTTC.

This clone occurred a few times. The CDR3 coding sequence is TGTGCCTGGAGGGGTCAGGGGGGCCACTATGGCTACACCTTC. As protein: CAWRGQGGHYGYTF. This chain uses TRBV30 with TRBJ1-2; 7 bases map to TRBD1. CDR1 and CDR2 from the germline V gene are GTSNPN and SVGIG (reference sequence). The CDR3 spans 14 residues. J gave up 3 bases and V 3 bases, and 7 bases lay outside the gene matches.

This clone was counted a few times. V usage is TRBV4-3 and J usage is TRBJ2-7; TRBD2 matches 11 bases. Germline CDR1 reads LGHNA; CDR2 reads YSLEER. V trimming: 1 base; J trimming: 0 bases; junction bases outside the gene matches: 5. The CDR3 has 17 residues. The CDR3 loop reads CASSQVALAGDSYEQYF. The CDR3 coding sequence is TGCGCCAGCAGCCAAGTAGCACTAGCGGGGGACTCCTACGAGCAGTACTTC.

V and J are TRBV29-1 and TRBJ1-2, with a possible D match to TRBD1 (5 bases). The V gene lost 6 bases and the J gene lost 12 bases, with 17 bases spanning the gap. Germline lookup yields CDR1 SQVTM and CDR2 ANQGSEA. This CDR3 is 11 amino acids long. In nucleotides, the CDR3 is TGCAGCGTGGCTCCACTGGGGGGGAACACCTTC. Translated, it gives CSVAPLGGNTF.

V usage is TRBV7-9 and J usage is TRBJ2-7; 9 bases line up with TRBD1. CDR1 SEHNR and CDR2 FQNEAQ come from the germline V gene (reference sequence). The CDR3 is made up of 16 amino acids. V shed 1 base and J 3 bases; nucleotides not matched to a gene: 7. The CDR3 DNA reads as TGTGCCAGCAGCTTAGGGGAATGGACAGGGGACTACGAGCAGTACTTC. Amino acids: CASSLGEWTGDYEQYF.

CDR3 in amino acids: CASSPASSYNEQFF. Written as DNA, the CDR3 is TGTGCCAGCTCACCAGCTAGTTCCTACAATGAGCAGTTCTTC. This rearrangement joins TRBV18 to TRBJ2-1; D not resolved. The germline CDR1 and CDR2 sequences are KGHSH and LQKENI. The CDR3 spans 14 residues. Trimming stripped 2 bases from V and 1 base from J, with 6 bases between.

The CDR3 loop is CASSASGSAYNEQFF. CDR3 in DNA: TGTGCCAGCAGCGCCAGCGGGAGCGCCTACAATGAGCAGTTCTTC. V gene TRBV9 combines with J gene TRBJ2-1; 8 nucleotides match TRBD2. CDR3 length equals 15 residues. Germline V gives CDR1 SGDLS, CDR2 YYNGEE. V lost 3 bases to trimming and J lost 2 bases; unmatched junction nucleotides: 4.

J is TRBJ1-2 and V is TRBV5-6; the match to TRBD1 covers 9 bases. This CDR3 region has 14 residues. V dropped 4 bases and J dropped 5; count of bases not matched to a gene: 6. Looked up from germline, CDR1 is SGHDT and CDR2 is YYEEEE. This chain's CDR3 is CASSAGTGRYGYTF. CDR3 DNA sequence: TGTGCCAGCAGCGCCGGGACAGGGAGGTATGGCTACACCTTC.

This chain uses TRBV28 with TRBJ1-5; 7 nucleotides align to TRBD1. CDR3 size: 14 residues. Germline assignment: CDR1 MDHEN and CDR2 SYDVKM. The V segment lost 6 bases and the J segment 3 bases; nucleotides outside the gene matches: 5. The CDR3 is CASRLGQLNQPQHF. The CDR3 DNA follows: TGTGCCAGCAGATTGGGACAGCTCAATCAGCCCCAGCATTTT.

This clone came up a few times. The genes are TRBV6-6 and TRBJ2-7; 8 bases are a match to TRBD1. V shed 7 bases and J 7 bases; nucleotides not matched to a gene: 12. Germline loops: CDR1 MNHNY, CDR2 SVGAGI (reference sequence). This CDR3 is built from 14 residues. The CDR3 DNA follows: TGTGCCAGCAAGTCCTCAGGGGGCGCGGGGGAGCAGTACTTC. Protein product: CASKSSGGAGEQYF.

This clone was seen a handful of times. J is TRBJ2-5 and V is TRBV7-2; 9 bases match TRBD2. CDR3 length: 15 amino acids. Trimming cost V 3 bases and J 4 bases; bases outside gene matches: 6. Germline CDR1 and CDR2: SGHTA and FQGNSA. The CDR3 DNA reads as TGTGCCAGCAGCTTTCCCAATAGCGGGAGAGAGACCCAGTACTTC. Protein product: CASSFPNSGRETQYF.

In its sample, this clone was seen a few times. Other DNA variants within this sample encode the same CDR3. The chain is built from TRBV18 and TRBJ2-7, with D possibly TRBD2 on 5 matching bases. The CDR3 covers 15 residues. Germline assignment: CDR1 KGHSH and CDR2 LQKENI. The germline V and J ends were trimmed by 3 bases and 2 bases, with 14 bases remaining between them. The CDR3 loop is CASSPGTGSPYEQYF. The CDR3 bases are TGTGCCAGCTCACCGGGTACGGGGTCTCCCTACGAGCAGTACTTC. Supplemented by reference TRBV18 and TRBJ2-7, the full variable domain reads NAGVMQNPRHLVRRRGQEARLRCSPMKGHSHVYWYRQLPEEGLKFMVYLQKENIIDESGMPKERFSAEFPKEGPSILRIQQVVRGDSAAYFCASSPGTGSPYEQYFGPGTRLTVT.

The chain employs TRBV5-1 and TRBJ2-2, with a tentative D call TRBD2 (5 bases). CDR3 length: 14 amino acids. Germline CDR1 SGHRS, CDR2 YFSETQ. The V and J ends lost 7 bases and 1 base respectively, with 11 bases between them. The chain's CDR3 is CASAPSLNTGELFF. CDR3 bases: TGCGCCAGCGCCCCTAGCCTGAACACCGGGGAGCTGTTTTTT.

This clone was counted a few times. The J gene is TRBJ2-2, the V gene TRBV30; tentative D call: TRBD2 (7 bases). The CDR3 is 16 amino acids. The V and J ends lost 0 bases and 9 bases respectively, with 20 bases between them. The germline CDR1 and CDR2 sequences are GTSNPN and SVGIG (reference sequence). The CDR3 nucleotides read TGTGCCTGGAGTGTCGAAGCGGGACAAGGAAATAGGGAGCTGTTTTTT. Amino acid sequence: CAWSVEAGQGNRELFF.

To note about this clone: This may stem from a read error, because a much larger clone lies one nucleotide away. Other DNA sequences in the same sample also yield this CDR3. The chain recombines TRBV15 with TRBJ2-3, with 9 bases aligning to TRBD2. The J segment lost 6 bases and the V segment lost 3 bases, leaving 7 bases of the junction unmatched. This CDR3 is 15 amino acids long. Germline V gives CDR1 LNHNV, CDR2 YYDKDF (reference sequence). The CDR3 coding sequence is TGTGCCACCAGCAGCGCGGGAGGGCGGGTGGATACGCAGTATTTT. This codes for CATSSAGGRVDTQYF.

This rearrangement joins TRBV7-2 to TRBJ1-3, with TRBD1 as a possible D gene (6 bases). This CDR3 is built from 15 residues. V was clipped by 7 bases and J by 4 bases, with 17 bases between them. CDR1 and CDR2 from the germline V gene are SGHTA and FQGNSA. In DNA form, the CDR3 reads TGTGCCAGCACCCCTGGGGGGGGGCAAGGAAACACCATATATTTT. Encoded protein: CASTPGGGQGNTIYF.

The chain couples TRBV6-6 to TRBJ1-3, with no clear D. Germline loops: CDR1 MNHNY, CDR2 SVGAGI (reference sequence). V was pared by 6 bases and J by 0 bases, with 15 bases between. The CDR3 runs to 16 residues. The CDR3 reads CASRETLTDSGNTIYF. CDR3 coding DNA: TGTGCCAGCAGGGAGACCCTTACCGACTCTGGAAACACCATATATTTT.

This chain uses TRBV7-3 with TRBJ2-3; D possibly corresponds to TRBD1 (6 bases). This CDR3 region has 15 residues. Germline V gene sequence: CDR1 SGHTA, CDR2 FQGTGA. V lost 0 bases, J lost 2 bases, and 9 bases lay in between. CDR3 protein: CASSLTWGPTDTQYF. The CDR3 DNA is TGTGCCAGCAGCTTAACGTGGGGGCCCACAGATACGCAGTATTTT.

V is TRBV5-4 and J is TRBJ2-3, with 12 bases identical to TRBD2. Trimming took 9 bases from V and 7 from J; bases not matched to a gene: 18. In germline, CDR1 is SGHNT, CDR2 YYREEE (reference sequence). The CDR3 covers 17 residues. As DNA, the CDR3 is TGTGCCACCTACTACCTTCCTAGCGGGAGGGCCTCACATACGCAGTATTTT. Encoded protein: CATYYLPSGRASHTQYF.